Listed below are T cell receptor beta chains from one sample, sequenced in a study of breast tumors, draining lymph nodes, adjacent tissues. Using its own MiXCR run on the multiplex PCR reads, TCRdb lists one record per CDR3 protein. The sample lists 26,000 or so distinct CDR3 sequences, under 30% occurring once. Input material: breast tumor tissue. The receptors shown here come from a female donor with breast cancer. Some clones in this sample may be carry-over from other donors' samples. CDR3s include the opening cysteine and the closing phenylalanine or tryptophan. The order of the fields is D gene, V gene, J gene, clone size, CDR3 protein. D genes are given only for firm matches. Size is omitted from some rows. Given values are once, few, many or a class for expanded clones.

d_gene: NA; v_gene: TRBV9; j_gene: TRBJ2-2; abundance: many; CDR3aa: CASSVRGGNTGELFF
d_gene: NA; v_gene: TRBV9; j_gene: TRBJ1-3; abundance: many; CDR3aa: CASSVEGTSGNTIYF
d_gene: NA; v_gene: TRBV6-1; j_gene: TRBJ2-7; abundance: NA; CDR3aa: CASRKGRVTYEQYF
d_gene: TRBD2; v_gene: TRBV6-5; j_gene: TRBJ2-3; abundance: many; CDR3aa: CASSYSGVSTDTQYF
d_gene: TRBD2; v_gene: TRBV6-4; j_gene: TRBJ2-3; abundance: many; CDR3aa: CASSDSGLAGGDTQYF
d_gene: NA; v_gene: TRBV5-5; j_gene: TRBJ2-5; abundance: many; CDR3aa: CASSLDSVNGETQYF
d_gene: NA; v_gene: TRBV7-9; j_gene: TRBJ1-2; abundance: many; CDR3aa: CASSMTGWGYTF
d_gene: TRBD1; v_gene: TRBV20-1; j_gene: TRBJ2-7; abundance: few; CDR3aa: CSAWDRTYGQYF
d_gene: NA; v_gene: TRBV20-1; j_gene: TRBJ2-7; abundance: many; CDR3aa: CSAIRGVLYEQYF
d_gene: TRBD1; v_gene: TRBV19; j_gene: TRBJ1-1; abundance: few; CDR3aa: CASMGTGGRLTEAFF
d_gene: TRBD2; v_gene: TRBV28; j_gene: TRBJ2-7; abundance: NA; CDR3aa: CASSFGLAGVEFLGEQHF
d_gene: TRBD1; v_gene: TRBV5-1; j_gene: TRBJ2-1; abundance: many; CDR3aa: CASSTGQGRNEQFF
d_gene: TRBD2; v_gene: TRBV19; j_gene: TRBJ2-7; abundance: many; CDR3aa: CATRTSGASYEQYF
d_gene: NA; v_gene: TRBV2; j_gene: TRBJ1-2; abundance: many; CDR3aa: CASSSNRDYGYTF
d_gene: TRBD2; v_gene: TRBV6-1; j_gene: TRBJ2-1; abundance: many; CDR3aa: CASSGTSGSYNEQFF
d_gene: NA; v_gene: TRBV9; j_gene: TRBJ2-1; abundance: many; CDR3aa: CASSGSFGNEQFF
d_gene: NA; v_gene: TRBV10-3; j_gene: TRBJ2-7; abundance: many; CDR3aa: CAIMAGGGTASEQYF
d_gene: TRBD2; v_gene: TRBV20-1; j_gene: TRBJ2-5; abundance: NA; CDR3aa: CRITGASGRGSETQYF
d_gene: TRBD1; v_gene: TRBV7-6; j_gene: TRBJ1-5; abundance: many; CDR3aa: CASSSATGNQPQHF
d_gene: NA; v_gene: TRBV12-3/TRBV12-4; j_gene: TRBJ2-5; abundance: many; CDR3aa: CASSPGQQETQYF
d_gene: NA; v_gene: TRBV7-2; j_gene: TRBJ2-1; abundance: medium-sized; CDR3aa: CASSLEAGGLNEQFF
d_gene: TRBD1; v_gene: TRBV4-2; j_gene: TRBJ1-2; abundance: many; CDR3aa: CASRGGQGGYGYTF
d_gene: NA; v_gene: TRBV7-9; j_gene: TRBJ2-3; abundance: many; CDR3aa: CASSSGGIAGDTQYF
d_gene: NA; v_gene: TRBV6-1; j_gene: TRBJ2-7; abundance: many; CDR3aa: CASGGLRDEQYF
d_gene: NA; v_gene: TRBV11-2; j_gene: TRBJ2-1; abundance: many; CDR3aa: CASSPGLALEQFF
d_gene: NA; v_gene: TRBV5-8; j_gene: TRBJ2-7; abundance: once; CDR3aa: CASSLGGGGHEQYF
d_gene: NA; v_gene: TRBV4-2; j_gene: TRBJ2-7; abundance: medium-sized; CDR3aa: CASSQADSSFEQYF
d_gene: NA; v_gene: TRBV25-1; j_gene: TRBJ2-7; abundance: many; CDR3aa: CASSARDPGSYEQYF
d_gene: NA; v_gene: TRBV30; j_gene: TRBJ2-2; abundance: once; CDR3aa: CAWSEYGTGELFF
d_gene: TRBD2; v_gene: TRBV20-1; j_gene: TRBJ2-3; abundance: many; CDR3aa: CSLRGVDTQYF
d_gene: NA; v_gene: TRBV3-1; j_gene: TRBJ2-1; abundance: many; CDR3aa: CASSQGPGNEQFF
d_gene: TRBD1; v_gene: TRBV20-1; j_gene: TRBJ2-7; abundance: many; CDR3aa: CSARWDRVNEQYF
d_gene: NA; v_gene: TRBV6-5; j_gene: TRBJ1-2; abundance: many; CDR3aa: CASSYRGGGNGYTF
d_gene: TRBD1; v_gene: TRBV4-1; j_gene: TRBJ1-4; abundance: NA; CDR3aa: CASSHIRGGKNEKLFF
d_gene: TRBD2; v_gene: TRBV20-1; j_gene: TRBJ2-3; abundance: many; CDR3aa: CSPGLAGEVDTQYF
d_gene: NA; v_gene: TRBV7-8; j_gene: TRBJ2-3; abundance: many; CDR3aa: CASSYWGGTDTQYF
d_gene: NA; v_gene: TRBV15; j_gene: TRBJ2-3; abundance: medium-sized; CDR3aa: CATSRTGLDTQYF
d_gene: NA; v_gene: TRBV7-2; j_gene: TRBJ1-3; abundance: many; CDR3aa: CASSRVGDTIYF
d_gene: NA; v_gene: TRBV2; j_gene: TRBJ2-7; abundance: NA; CDR3aa: CASSPELWRTYEQYF
d_gene: NA; v_gene: TRBV5-1; j_gene: TRBJ2-7; abundance: many; CDR3aa: CASSAGYEQYF
d_gene: NA; v_gene: TRBV7-9; j_gene: TRBJ1-1; abundance: NA; CDR3aa: CASSSPRGARNTEAFF
d_gene: NA; v_gene: TRBV14; j_gene: TRBJ1-3; abundance: many; CDR3aa: CASSQTGSTIYF
d_gene: TRBD2; v_gene: TRBV7-8; j_gene: TRBJ2-7; abundance: NA; CDR3aa: CASSGRDGDYGQYF
d_gene: NA; v_gene: TRBV10-3; j_gene: TRBJ1-1; abundance: few; CDR3aa: CAISTPEGSKAFF
d_gene: NA; v_gene: TRBV3-1; j_gene: TRBJ2-3; abundance: many; CDR3aa: CASSQLDFRTDTQYF
d_gene: NA; v_gene: TRBV5-5; j_gene: TRBJ2-1; abundance: many; CDR3aa: CASSGAGERNEQFF
d_gene: TRBD1; v_gene: TRBV5-6; j_gene: TRBJ1-1; abundance: many; CDR3aa: CASSGWDSRNTEAFF
d_gene: TRBD2; v_gene: TRBV6-2/TRBV6-3; j_gene: TRBJ2-7; abundance: NA; CDR3aa: CASSPTSGRSYEQYF
d_gene: NA; v_gene: TRBV24-1; j_gene: TRBJ2-3; abundance: many; CDR3aa: CATSPDAAWSTDTQYF
d_gene: NA; v_gene: TRBV12-3/TRBV12-4; j_gene: TRBJ1-5; abundance: NA; CDR3aa: CASTKYDQPQHF
d_gene: NA; v_gene: TRBV6-5; j_gene: TRBJ2-2; abundance: medium-sized; CDR3aa: CASRNTDTGELFF
d_gene: NA; v_gene: TRBV28; j_gene: TRBJ1-2; abundance: many; CDR3aa: CASSPTGYGGYTF
d_gene: NA; v_gene: TRBV30; j_gene: TRBJ1-1; abundance: NA; CDR3aa: CAWSVTVNTEAFF
d_gene: NA; v_gene: TRBV5-6; j_gene: TRBJ1-2; abundance: NA; CDR3aa: CASSLTGRNGYSYTF